This passage covers 28 T cell receptor beta chains from one sample sequenced in a study of regulatory T cells in long-lasting Graves disease. CDR3 regions were amplified by Arm-PCR using iRepertoire HTBI primers to build TCR beta libraries. TCRdb used MiXCR to reprocess the multiplex PCR reads, holding one entry per CDR3 protein. The table has about 540,000 distinct CDR3 sequences, roughly 14% seen once. The time point is: newly diagnosed GD, antithyroid drugs for less than 3 months. Making the TCR library involved RNA that had been extracted from PBMCs. These sequences were also reported in another study, on T cells in Graves' hyperthyroidism and ophthalmopathy.

The source was peripheral blood mononuclear cells (PBMCs), collected at new diagnosis, from a patient treated with antithyroid drugs. Receptors were obtained from a man aged 25-45 years with Graves disease.

Regarding this clonotype: A much larger clone differs by one base, so this may be a read error. This chain links TRBV20-1 with TRBJ2-2; 10 nucleotides line up with TRBD2. The CDR3 runs to 14 residues. Germline lookup yields CDR1 DFQATT and CDR2 SNEGSKA (reference sequence). CDR3 in amino acids: CSAIVAGGTGGLFF. CDR3 coding DNA: TGCAGTGCTATTGTAGCGGGGGGCACCGGGGGGCTGTTTTTT.

In its sample, this clonotype was seen many times. The genes are TRBV7-2 and TRBJ2-2; D may be TRBD1 (5 bases). Trimming pared 11 bases from V and 7 bases from J, leaving 8 bases between. Germline CDR1 is SGHTA and CDR2 is FQGNSA. The CDR3 spans 10 residues. Here the CDR3 reads CALGVGELFF. The CDR3 nucleotides are TGTGCCCTAGGGGTCGGGGAGCTGTTTTTT. The full variable domain, its missing parts supplied by reference TRBV7-2 and TRBJ2-2, is GAGVSQSPSNKVTEKGKDVELRCDPISGHTALYWYRQSLGQGLEFLIYFQGNSAPDKSGLPSDRFSAERTGGSVSTLTIQRTQQEDSAVYLCALGVGELFFGEGSRLTVL.

This clonotype has at least ten counts. CDR3 DNA sequence: TGCGCCAGCAGCGAAGCGGGAGGGCCCGGAGAGACCCAGTACTTC. It translates to CASSEAGGPGETQYF. This chain connects TRBV5-1 to TRBJ2-5; 10 nucleotides align to TRBD2. Germline V CDR1 and CDR2: SGHRS, YFSETQ. The CDR3 covers 15 residues. V shed 4 bases and J 4 bases; nucleotides not matched to a gene: 7.

There are many counts of this clonotype. V gene TRBV5-5 combines with J gene TRBJ2-1; no definite D call. This CDR3 has 16 amino acids. Looked up from germline, CDR1 is SGHKS and CDR2 is YYEKEE (reference sequence). Trimming shortened V by 6 bases and J by 1 base, and 17 bases separated the two germline ends. The CDR3 loop reads CASTYRWTQSYNEQFF. In nucleotides, the CDR3 is TGTGCCAGCACGTACCGATGGACCCAATCCTACAATGAGCAGTTCTTC.

This clonotype occurred a few times. The chain is built from TRBV19 and TRBJ1-5; unclear D gene. The V and J ends lost 6 bases and 4 bases respectively, with 10 bases between them. The length of the CDR3 is 13 residues. Germline V gene lookup returns CDR1 LNHDA and CDR2 SQIVND (reference sequence). The CDR3 loop reads CASSSGWNQPQHF. The DNA of the CDR3 is TGTGCCAGTAGCTCAGGATGGAATCAGCCCCAGCATTTT.

This clonotype has a count of ten or more. This chain links TRBV6-5 with TRBJ2-5; 10 bases align to TRBD2. CDR1 is MNHEY and CDR2 is SVGAGI in the germline V gene. The CDR3 length is 17 residues. V lost 0 bases, J lost 4 bases, and 8 bases stayed unmatched. The CDR3 region has the DNA TGTGCCAGCAGTTACTCGTCTAGCGGGAGATTAAGAGAGACCCAGTACTTC. It encodes CASSYSSSGRLRETQYF.

This clonotype has at least ten counts. V and J are TRBV18 and TRBJ2-3; no firm D call. The CDR3 is made up of 14 amino acids. Trimming cost V 1 base and J 1 base, with 6 bases left between them. Per the germline V gene, CDR1 is KGHSH and CDR2 is LQKENI. The CDR3 bases are TGTGCCAGCTCACCACGGCCCGGCACAGATACGCAGTATTTT. Translating it yields CASSPRPGTDTQYF.

This clonotype was seen at least ten times. The CDR3 loop is CAIKLTGLEGADTQYF. The CDR3 region has the DNA TGTGCCATCAAGTTGACGGGACTTGAGGGCGCAGATACGCAGTATTTT. J is TRBJ2-3 and V is TRBV10-3; the D gene is possibly TRBD2 (6 bases). Germline values: CDR1 ENHRY, CDR2 SYGVKD. This CDR3 has 16 amino acids. The V gene lost 7 bases and the J gene lost 4 bases, with 21 bases spanning the gap.

Remarks on this clonotype: A far larger clone is one nucleotide away, so this likely arose from a read error. This chain uses TRBV11-2 with TRBJ2-7, with 7 bases lining up with TRBD1. The CDR3 runs to 15 residues. V lost 6 bases and J lost 7; bases outside the gene matches: 15. Germline V gives CDR1 SGHAT, CDR2 FQNNGV. CDR3 loop: CASRPGWEGGVEQYF. CDR3 in DNA: TGTGCCAGCAGACCCGGATGGGAAGGGGGCGTTGAGCAGTACTTC.

This clonotype was detected ten times or more. This chain joins TRBV27 and TRBJ1-2, with 12 bases fitting TRBD1. The V gene's germline CDR1 is MNHEY and CDR2 SMNVEV (reference sequence). The CDR3 runs 18 residues. V gave up 7 bases and J gave up 8 bases; unmatched junction bases: 20. The CDR3 nucleotides read TGTGCCAGCACTTCTCCGGGAAGGGACAGGGGGCCTTTGGTGGGCTACACCTTC. Amino acids: CASTSPGRDRGPLVGYTF.

V and J are TRBV5-4 and TRBJ1-2; tentatively, D is TRBD1 (6 bases). The germline V and J ends were trimmed by 4 bases and 2 bases, with 12 bases remaining between them. There are 14 residues in the CDR3. Germline V gene sequence: CDR1 SGHNT, CDR2 YYREEE (reference sequence). CDR3 sequence (DNA): TGTGCCAGCAGCCCAAGAAGGGGGAACTATGGCTACACCTTC. Amino acids: CASSPRRGNYGYTF.

The chain carries TRBV20-1 and TRBJ2-7, with D hard to call. Germline V gene sequence: CDR1 DFQATT, CDR2 SNEGSKA (reference sequence). Trimming removed 5 bases at V and 4 bases at J, with 12 bases between. The CDR3 has 12 residues. This CDR3 is CSALPDRYEQYF. The CDR3 coding sequence is TGCAGTGCTTTGCCGGACCGATACGAGCAGTACTTC.

This clonotype was found many times. The rearrangement joins TRBV11-2 to TRBJ2-1, with TRBD1 identical over 8 bases. Germline V gene lookup returns CDR1 SGHAT and CDR2 FQNNGV. The CDR3 is 13 residues long. V was clipped by 6 bases and J by 8 bases; unmatched bases: 6. The CDR3 DNA reads TGTGCCAGCAGTGACAGGGGTAGCTATGAGCAGTTCTTC. Translating it yields CASSDRGSYEQFF.

In this sample, this clonotype turned up many times. One end of the junction is discordant with germline, which a read error may explain. This chain joins TRBV3-1 and TRBJ2-4, with a tentative D call TRBD1 (5 bases). The CDR3 is 15 amino acids. The V gene's germline CDR1 is LGHDT and CDR2 YNNKEL (reference sequence). The CDR3 sequence: CASSQSEIMGPSLHF. In nucleotides, the CDR3 is TGTGCCAGCAGCCAATCAGAGATTATGGGGCCGTCGCTGCACTTC. Full variable domain (missing parts from reference TRBV3-1 and TRBJ2-4): DTAVSQTPKYLVTQMGNDKSIKCEQNLGHDTMYWYKQDSKKFLKIMFSYNNKELIINETVPNRFSPKSPDKAHLNLHINSLELGDSAVYFCASSQSEIMGPSLHFGAGTRLSVL.

This clonotype appeared once. A far more abundant clone sits one base away, making this likely a read error. The chain is built from TRBV28 and TRBJ2-3, with 9 bases aligning to TRBD2. The DNA end favors TRBJ2-1, so the J call may be wrong. The CDR3 sequence is 13 residues long. Germline assignment: CDR1 MDHEN and CDR2 SYDVKM. DNA for the CDR3: TGTGCCGGTCAAAGCGGGAGGTTTAGCGAGCAGTTCTTC. This encodes CAGQSGRFSEQFF.

This clonotype has ten or more counts. The gene calls are TRBV19 and TRBJ1-1; no definite D call. Trimming cost V 7 bases and J 5 bases, with 14 bases left between them. The CDR3 is made up of 13 amino acids. Per germline, CDR1 LNHDA and CDR2 SQIVND (reference sequence). The CDR3 DNA follows: TGTGCCAGTACAACTCGGGGTAGGACTGAAGCTTTCTTT. Its translation: CASTTRGRTEAFF. The full variable domain, its missing parts supplied by reference TRBV19 and TRBJ1-1, is DGGITQSPKYLFRKEGQNVTLSCEQNLNHDAMYWYRQDPGQGLRLIYYSQIVNDFQKGDIAEGYSVSREKKESFPLTVTSAQKNPTAFYLCASTTRGRTEAFFGQGTRLTVV.

This clonotype was counted a few times. The chain combines TRBV6-4 with TRBJ2-1, with D tentatively TRBD1 (5 bases). The germline V and J ends were trimmed by 4 bases and 4 bases, with 17 bases remaining between them. The V gene's germline CDR1 is MRHNA and CDR2 SNTAGT. The length of the CDR3 is 16 residues. The CDR3 protein is CASSVQGDISYNEQFF. The CDR3 DNA sequence: TGTGCCAGCAGTGTCCAGGGCGATATCAGTTACAATGAGCAGTTCTTC.

In its sample, this clonotype was seen many times. CDR3 nucleotide sequence: TGTGCCAGCAGTGTCCGACAGGGCCTTAACTATGGCTACACCTTC. It is translated as CASSVRQGLNYGYTF. The chain recombines TRBV12-3 or TRBV12-4 with TRBJ1-2; 7 positions match TRBD1. V lost 5 bases, J lost 1 base, and 7 bases stayed unmatched. CDR3 size: 15 residues.

The CDR3 region is CSARPPWGGNTEAFF. In DNA, the CDR3 is TGCAGTGCTCGACCCCCTTGGGGGGGGAACACTGAAGCTTTCTTT. The V and J genes are TRBV20-1 and TRBJ1-1; possibly TRBD1 for D (5 bases). CDR1 DFQATT and CDR2 SNEGSKA come from the germline V gene (reference sequence). The CDR3 length is 15 residues. The V end lost 5 bases, the J end lost 1 base, and 17 bases lay between the germline ends.

This clonotype was counted at least ten times. The chain has TRBV29-1 and TRBJ2-7; 7 bases agree with TRBD1. V was pared by 4 bases and J by 2 bases, with 8 bases of the junction left unmatched. CDR1 is SQVTM, CDR2 ANQGSEA, per germline. This CDR3 has 14 amino acids. The CDR3 here is CSVARGGQAYEQYF. The CDR3 DNA follows: TGCAGCGTTGCCCGGGGCGGACAGGCCTACGAGCAGTACTTC.

This clonotype was found many times. The rearrangement links TRBV12-3 or TRBV12-4 to TRBJ2-1, with 7 bases matching TRBD2. The CDR3 runs 14 residues. The V gene end was trimmed by 0 bases and the J gene end by 8 bases; junction bases not matched to a gene: 4. The CDR3 bases are TGTGCCAGCAGTTTAGCGCATGGGAGGGATGAGCAGTTCTTC. Translation gives CASSLAHGRDEQFF.

The rearrangement uses TRBV6-1 and TRBJ2-3; D might be TRBD1 (6 bases). Germline V lookup: CDR1 MNHNS, CDR2 SASEGT. The CDR3 is 13 amino acids. The V gene lost 9 bases and the J gene lost 4 bases, with 14 bases spanning the gap. This CDR3 reads CASRAGAPDTQYF. CDR3 in DNA: TGTGCCAGTCGGGCAGGGGCCCCAGATACGCAGTATTTT.

This clonotype was found a few times. The gene calls are TRBV5-1 and TRBJ1-3; no firm D call. Per germline, CDR1 SGHRS and CDR2 YFSETQ. The CDR3 consists of 15 residues. V lost 6 bases to trimming and J lost 0 bases, with 13 bases between them. The CDR3 is CASKTGPLSGNTIYF. DNA of the CDR3: TGCGCCAGCAAGACGGGCCCTCTCTCTGGAAACACCATATATTTT.

This clonotype came up many times. The chain recombines TRBV2 with TRBJ2-5; D not resolved. Germline V CDR1 and CDR2: SNHLY, FYNNEI. The CDR3 covers 12 residues. The germline V and J ends were trimmed by 3 bases and 5 bases, with 7 bases remaining between them. The CDR3 nucleotides are TGTGCCAGCAGTGACAGATGGGAGACCCAGTACTTC. It yields the protein CASSDRWETQYF. The full variable domain, in which reference TRBV2 and TRBJ2-5 provide the parts outside the CDR3, is EPEVTQTPSHQVTQMGQEVILRCVPISNHLYFYWYRQILGQKVEFLVSFYNNEISEKSEIFDDQFSVERPDGSNFTLKIRSTKLEDSAMYFCASSDRWETQYFGPGTRLLVL.

The chain links TRBV6-1 to TRBJ1-1, with unresolved D. The length of the CDR3 is 16 residues. Trimming took off 6 bases at V and 4 bases at J, with 21 bases between the two ends. Germline CDR1 reads MNHNS; CDR2 reads SASEGT. CDR3 loop: CASSRPPFQAGTEAFF. The CDR3 DNA reads TGTGCCAGCAGCCGCCCCCCATTTCAAGCAGGCACTGAAGCTTTCTTT.

This clonotype was picked up many times. The chain joins TRBV3-1 to TRBJ2-1, with 8 bases matching TRBD2. The CDR3 is made up of 17 amino acids. J gave up 1 base and V 0 bases, and 5 bases lay outside the gene matches. Per germline, CDR1 LGHDT and CDR2 YNNKEL (reference sequence). The CDR3 reads CASSQDRGGGSYNEQFF. CDR3 in DNA: TGTGCCAGCAGCCAAGATCGTGGCGGGGGGTCCTACAATGAGCAGTTCTTC.

The chain carries TRBV6-2 or TRBV6-3 and TRBJ1-6; the D gene is possibly TRBD1 (6 bases). Trimming took off 4 bases at V and 8 bases at J, with 15 bases between the two ends. CDR3 length equals 15 residues. Germline CDR1 reads MNHEY; CDR2 reads SVGEGT. CDR3 DNA: TGTGCCAGCAGTTTCTCCCGACAGGCCGATTCACCCCTCCACTTT. Its translation: CASSFSRQADSPLHF.

This clonotype appeared many times. J is TRBJ2-7 and V is TRBV5-1; a weak D match, TRBD1 (6 bases). The CDR3 totals 14 residues. V dropped 3 bases and J dropped 5 bases, with 15 bases sitting between them. Germline CDR1 and CDR2: SGHRS and YFSETQ. CDR3 sequence: CASSYTPKGDEQYF. In DNA, the CDR3 is TGCGCCAGCAGCTATACTCCTAAGGGGGACGAGCAGTACTTC.